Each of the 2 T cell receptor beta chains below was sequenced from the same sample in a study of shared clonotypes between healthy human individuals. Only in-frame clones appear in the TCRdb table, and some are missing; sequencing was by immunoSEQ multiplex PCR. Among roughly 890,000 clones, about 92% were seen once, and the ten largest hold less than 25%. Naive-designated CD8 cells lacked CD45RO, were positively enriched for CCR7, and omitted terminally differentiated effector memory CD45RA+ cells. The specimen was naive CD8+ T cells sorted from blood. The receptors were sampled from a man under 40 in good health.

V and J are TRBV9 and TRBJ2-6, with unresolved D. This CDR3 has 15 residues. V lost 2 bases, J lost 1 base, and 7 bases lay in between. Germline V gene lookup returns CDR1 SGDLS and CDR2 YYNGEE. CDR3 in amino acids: CASSVPESGANVLTF. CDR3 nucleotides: TGTGCCAGCAGCGTTCCGGAATCTGGGGCCAACGTCCTGACTTTC.

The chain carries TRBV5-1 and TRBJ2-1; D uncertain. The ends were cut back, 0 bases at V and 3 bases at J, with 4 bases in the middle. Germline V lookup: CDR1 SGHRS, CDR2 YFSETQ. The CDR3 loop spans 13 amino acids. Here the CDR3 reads CASSLGVYNEQFF. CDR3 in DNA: TGCGCCAGCAGCTTGGGGGTCTACAATGAGCAGTTCTTC.